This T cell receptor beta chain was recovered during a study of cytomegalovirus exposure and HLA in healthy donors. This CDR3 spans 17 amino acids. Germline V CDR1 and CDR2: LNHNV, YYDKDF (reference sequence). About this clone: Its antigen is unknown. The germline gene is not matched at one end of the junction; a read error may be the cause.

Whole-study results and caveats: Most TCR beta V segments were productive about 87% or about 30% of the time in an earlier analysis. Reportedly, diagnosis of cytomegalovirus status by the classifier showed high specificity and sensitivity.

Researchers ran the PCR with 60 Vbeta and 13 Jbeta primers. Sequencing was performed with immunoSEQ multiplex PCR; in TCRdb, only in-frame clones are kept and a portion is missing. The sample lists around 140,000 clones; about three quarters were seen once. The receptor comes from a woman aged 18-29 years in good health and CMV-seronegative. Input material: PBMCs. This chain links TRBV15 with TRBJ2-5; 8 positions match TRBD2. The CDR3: CVTSRDLVGLERETQYF. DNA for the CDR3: TGTGTCACCAGCAGAGATTTGGTGGGACTAGAAAGAGAGACCCAGTACTTC.